The T cell receptor beta chain described here comes from a study of identical twins. Study results and limitations: Sharing of beta out-of-frame sequences by twins showed a weaker excess. Conclusions were drawn cross-sectionally by statistical analysis, without following the same donors.

TCRdb re-analysed the 5' RACE reads in MiXCR, keeping a single row per CDR3 protein. The table lists some 460,000 distinct CDR3 sequences, 13% to 15% of them singletons. Of note for this clonotype: The antigen remains unidentified.

CDR1 DFQATT and CDR2 SNEGSKA come from the germline V gene (reference sequence). The CDR3 totals 12 residues. This sample also belongs to another study, concerning yellow fever vaccine responses in identical twins.

The TCR was taken from a young woman in good health. The sample taken for sequencing was CD4+ T cells sorted from blood. This chain uses TRBV20-1 with TRBJ2-6; weak D call: TRBD2 (5 bases). CDR3 sequence reads: CTPASGANVLTF. Written as DNA, the CDR3 is TGCACCCCGGCTAGCGGGGCCAACGTCCTGACTTTC.